Presented here are 19 T cell receptor beta chains from one specimen sequenced in a study of Graves' ophthalmopathy and Graves' hyperthyroidism (dated by TCRdb to 2016 to 2019). The sequencer listed for this sample is Illumina HiSeq 2000. For repertoire sequencing, TCR beta CDR3 regions were amplified from RNA transcripts. HTBI primers and the Qiagen OneStep RT-PCR kit were used in a first-round RT-PCR, which was followed by a second-round multiplex PCR, size selection and purification. TCRdb itself trimmed the public reads at Q25 with fastp, ran MiXCR and retained productive beta chains. Every distinct CDR3 protein forms one entry, paired with its most common genes and DNA. This sample comprises about 400,000 distinct CDR3 sequences, approximately 20% of them detected only once. The ten largest clonotypes hold about 1.6% of the sample. The specimen was peripheral blood. The receptors shown here come from a woman aged 18-35 years with Graves' ophthalmopathy. Donor details come from another sample of the same person, matched by shared clones.

This clonotype has a count of ten or more. This rearrangement joins TRBV19 to TRBJ2-4; no clear D gene. The V and J ends lost 3 bases and 8 bases respectively, with 11 bases between them. This CDR3 is built from 13 residues. Germline CDR1 LNHDA, CDR2 SQIVND (reference sequence). In nucleotides, the CDR3 is TGTGCCAGTAGTATTCAGATTCGGGACATTCAGTACTTC. It is translated as CASSIQIRDIQYF.

J is TRBJ1-1 and V is TRBV20-1; D is uncertain. Per the germline V gene, CDR1 is DFQATT and CDR2 is SNEGSKA (reference sequence). The V end lost 7 bases, the J end lost 0 bases, and 12 bases lay between the germline ends. The CDR3 runs 13 residues. The CDR3 region is CSVPLEVNTEAFF. CDR3 sequence (DNA): TGCAGTGTTCCCCTGGAGGTGAACACTGAAGCTTTCTTT.

This sequence joins TRBV30 and TRBJ1-2; no reliable D call. The CDR3 covers 16 residues. The germline V gene has CDR1 GTSNPN and CDR2 SVGIG (reference sequence). The V end lost 0 bases, the J end lost 4 bases, and 18 bases lay between the germline ends. CDR3 sequence reads: CAWSVRFGLFPYGYTF. The CDR3 DNA reads as TGTGCCTGGAGTGTACGGTTCGGACTCTTCCCCTATGGCTACACCTTC.

This clonotype was seen many times. A read error is possible here, since a much larger clone lies one base away. The CDR3 here is CASGGHQHQPQHF. DNA of the CDR3: TGTGCCAGCGGAGGACACCAGCATCAGCCCCAGCATTTT. The chain employs TRBV6-2 or TRBV6-3 and TRBJ1-5, with TRBD1 as a possible D gene (5 bases). Germline lookup yields CDR1 MNHEY and CDR2 SVGEGT. V dropped 8 bases and J dropped 5 bases, with 13 bases sitting between them. The CDR3 has 13 amino acids.

The V gene is TRBV15, the J gene TRBJ1-1, with TRBD1 identical over 7 bases. There are 14 residues in the CDR3. J lost 10 bases, V lost 1 base, and 9 bases had no gene match. Germline-derived CDR1 and CDR2 are LNHNV and YYDKDF (reference sequence). The DNA of the CDR3 is TGTGCCACCAGCAGAGGGGACAGAATTTCGGGAGCTTTCTTT. Translating it yields CATSRGDRISGAFF.

The table lists this clonotype with many counts. The chain carries TRBV5-6 and TRBJ2-5, with D perhaps matching TRBD1 or TRBD2 (5 bases each). Germline CDR1 SGHDT, CDR2 YYEEEE. The CDR3 is 13 residues long. Deletions cut 5 bases from V and 5 bases from J, with 13 bases between. CDR3 in DNA: TGTGCCAGCAGTTCTTGGGGGATGGAGACCCAGTACTTC. It is translated as CASSSWGMETQYF. Full variable domain (rest looked up from reference TRBV5-6 and TRBJ2-5): DAGVTQSPTHLIKTRGQQVTLRCSPKSGHDTVSWYQQALGQGPQFIFQYYEEEERQRGNFPDRFSGHQFPNYSSELNVNALLLGDSALYLCASSSWGMETQYFGPGTRLLVL.

This clonotype was detected many times. The chain has TRBV10-3 and TRBJ1-1, with TRBD1 as a possible D gene (5 bases). The germline V gene encodes CDR1 ENHRY and CDR2 SYGVKD. The germline V and J ends were trimmed by 8 bases and 5 bases, with 18 bases remaining between them. This CDR3 is built from 14 residues. In DNA, the CDR3 is TGTGCCATCGCCTCCACAGGTGGGGGGACTGAAGCTTTCTTT. It specifies CAIASTGGGTEAFF.

This clonotype has a count of ten or more. The DNA for the CDR3 is TGTGCCAGCAGCGATGGGGACAGGGGGCGTTCTCAGCCCCAGCATTTT. This sequence encodes CASSDGDRGRSQPQHF. The genes are TRBV7-2 and TRBJ1-5, with 12 bases identical to TRBD1. Germline loops: CDR1 SGHTA, CDR2 FQGNSA. The J segment lost 6 bases and the V segment lost 5 bases, leaving 8 bases of the junction unmatched. The CDR3 sequence is 16 residues long. The whole variable domain, remainder taken from reference TRBV7-2 and TRBJ1-5, is GAGVSQSPSNKVTEKGKDVELRCDPISGHTALYWYRQSLGQGLEFLIYFQGNSAPDKSGLPSDRFSAERTGGSVSTLTIQRTQQEDSAVYLCASSDGDRGRSQPQHFGDGTRLSIL.

This clonotype was counted ten times or more. The rearrangement links TRBV9 to TRBJ2-7; TRBD2 might be the D (6 bases). The V gene lost 4 bases and the J gene lost 2 bases, with 19 bases spanning the gap. Germline lookup yields CDR1 SGDLS and CDR2 YYNGEE. The CDR3 extends over 16 amino acids. CDR3 region: CASSSKEGLSPYEQYF. The DNA of the CDR3 is TGTGCCAGCAGCTCAAAGGAGGGACTTTCGCCCTACGAGCAGTACTTC.

Worth noting for this clonotype: The conserved phenylalanine or tryptophan is not found at the CDR3 terminus, so this likely reflects a read error. The chain joins TRBV6-5 to TRBJ1-1; D ambiguous. This CDR3 region has 14 residues. Per germline, CDR1 MNHEY and CDR2 SVGAGI. Written as DNA, the CDR3 is TGTGCCGGCAGATTAGACCCCAGAAACACTGAAGCTTTCCTT. Residues: CAGRLDPRNTEAFL.

In its sample, this clonotype was seen many times. CDR3 residues: CASSPSGTKMNTEAFF. For the CDR3, the DNA is TGTGCCAGCAGCCCCTCGGGGACGAAAATGAACACTGAAGCTTTCTTT. The chain couples TRBV12-3 or TRBV12-4 to TRBJ1-1, with D tentatively TRBD1 (5 bases). The CDR3 is 16 residues long. Trimming removed 6 bases at V and 0 bases at J, with 17 bases between.

This clonotype has ten or more counts. The chain combines TRBV6-2 or TRBV6-3 with TRBJ2-5; a possible D gene is TRBD2 (6 bases). This CDR3 is built from 13 residues. In germline, CDR1 is MNHEY, CDR2 SVGEGT. V lost 6 bases, J lost 7 bases, and 15 bases lay in between. The CDR3 protein is CASSPTRRGTQYF. The CDR3 DNA reads as TGTGCCAGCAGCCCGACTAGGAGGGGGACCCAGTACTTC.

This clonotype has a count of ten or more. The V and J genes are TRBV12-3 or TRBV12-4 and TRBJ1-1; D ambiguous. There are 12 residues in the CDR3. Trimming pared 5 bases from V and 4 bases from J, leaving 8 bases between. The CDR3 spells CASSQSITEAFF. The CDR3 DNA is TGTGCCAGCAGTCAATCTATCACTGAAGCTTTCTTT.

As regards this clonotype: A read error may be the cause here, since a much bigger clone is one base away. The CDR3 region has the DNA TGTGCCAACAGGGTCGGTTCTGGGGATAGTTCACCCCTCCACTTT. Translating it yields CANRVGSGDSSPLHF. The V gene is TRBV12-3 or TRBV12-4, the J gene TRBJ1-6, with D possibly TRBD1 on 6 matching bases. The CDR3 has 15 amino acids. Between the trimmed V and J ends, which lost 10 bases and 9 bases, there was a span of 22 bases.

The rearrangement joins TRBV7-2 to TRBJ2-7; 9 bases are a match to TRBD1. V shed 6 bases and J 5 bases; nucleotides not matched to a gene: 8. The CDR3 is 14 residues long. Germline V gives CDR1 SGHTA, CDR2 FQGNSA. The CDR3 region has the DNA TGTGCCAGCAGTTCCACAGGGGGCGGTCACGAGCAGTACTTC. Translating gives CASSSTGGGHEQYF.

This clonotype was observed many times. V is TRBV30 and J is TRBJ2-2, with 7 bases lining up with TRBD1. The germline V gene encodes CDR1 GTSNPN and CDR2 SVGIG (reference sequence). The CDR3 extends over 17 amino acids. J gave up 0 bases and V 4 bases, and 11 bases lay outside the gene matches. The CDR3 sequence is CAWKLQGRSSNTGELFF. CDR3 nucleotides: TGTGCCTGGAAACTACAGGGGCGCTCCTCGAACACCGGGGAGCTGTTTTTT.

The J gene is TRBJ1-2, the V gene TRBV6-2 or TRBV6-3; 8 positions agree with TRBD1. Germline CDR1 reads MNHEY; CDR2 reads SVGEGT. The junction had 6 bases not matched to a gene; V was cut back by 5 bases and J by 7 bases. The length of the CDR3 is 13 residues. The CDR3 DNA sequence: TGTGCCAGCAGTAAGGACAGGGTTGCTGGCTACACCTTC. Amino acids: CASSKDRVAGYTF.

The V and J genes are TRBV29-1 and TRBJ1-2; D gene unclear. V lost 6 bases and J lost 3, with 11 bases in between. Per germline, CDR1 SQVTM and CDR2 ANQGSEA. The CDR3 totals 12 residues. The CDR3 sequence: CSVLTEDYGYTF. The CDR3 DNA reads TGCAGCGTGCTTACCGAGGACTATGGCTACACCTTC.

This clonotype was counted many times. V and J are TRBV28 and TRBJ2-7; D is undetermined. Germline V gene sequence: CDR1 MDHEN, CDR2 SYDVKM. This CDR3 comprises 16 residues. V lost 4 bases, J lost 3 bases, and 19 bases lay in between. CDR3 coding DNA: TGTGCCAGCAGTTCATTCTCATCCATCGGGTTCTACGAGCAGTACTTC. Translated: CASSSFSSIGFYEQYF.